The 5 T cell receptor beta chains listed next were all sequenced from one sample in a study of T cell responses to AZD1222 COVID-19 vaccine. Profiling relied on immunoSEQ multiplex PCR, and the TCRdb table lists in-frame clones only, not all of them. Here the sample spans roughly 150,000 clones, about 90% being singletons. Sequences were derived from peripheral blood, sampled on day 0 of AZD1222 vaccination. The receptors stem from an adult in good health.

This rearrangement joins TRBV7-8 to TRBJ2-3; maybe TRBD2 (5 bases). The CDR3 has 16 residues. The germline V gene has CDR1 SGHVS and CDR2 FQNEAQ. V was clipped by 0 bases and J by 0 bases, with 10 bases between them. The DNA of the CDR3 is TGTGCCAGCAGCTTAGCAGGACTGCTTAGCACAGATACGCAGTATTTT. Translated, it gives CASSLAGLLSTDTQYF. The full variable domain, with the rest looked up from reference TRBV7-8 and TRBJ2-3, is GAGVSQSPRYKVAKRGQDVALRCDPISGHVSLFWYQQALGQGPEFLTYFQNEAQLDKSGLPSDRFFAERPEGSVSTLKIQRTQQEDSAVYLCASSLAGLLSTDTQYFGPGTRLTVL.

V gene TRBV10-3 combines with J gene TRBJ2-7; D not resolved. V lost 3 bases to trimming and J lost 0 bases, with 12 bases between them. Germline V lookup: CDR1 ENHRY, CDR2 SYGVKD. This CDR3 comprises 15 residues. The CDR3 DNA reads TGTGCCATCAGTGAACCCGACCGTAGCTCCTACGAGCAGTACTTC. This translates into CAISEPDRSSYEQYF.

This clone was detected only once. V gene TRBV30 combines with J gene TRBJ1-1; a possible D gene is TRBD1 (5 bases). This CDR3 comprises 13 residues. The V gene's germline CDR1 is GTSNPN and CDR2 SVGIG (reference sequence). Trimming stripped 2 bases from V and 10 bases from J, with 17 bases between. In DNA form, the CDR3 reads TGTGCCTGGAGTCCGTTGGGACGCCTTGGAGCTTTCTTT. It is translated as CAWSPLGRLGAFF. The variable domain in full, completed from reference TRBV30 and TRBJ1-1, reads SQTIHQWPATLVQPVGSPLSLECTVEGTSNPNLYWYRQAAGRGLQLLFYSVGIGQISSEVPQNLSASRPQDRQFILSSKKLLLSDSGFYLCAWSPLGRLGAFFGQGTRLTVV.

V and J are TRBV5-4 and TRBJ2-3; TRBD2 agrees at 8 bases. Germline CDR1 SGHNT, CDR2 YYREEE (reference sequence). CDR3 length: 17 amino acids. Losses at the gene ends were 3 bases for V and 2 bases for J; bases not matched to a gene: 11. As DNA, the CDR3 is TGTGCCAGCAGCTCCGGGGGGGGCCCCGCGGCCACAGATACGCAGTATTTT. Protein: CASSSGGGPAATDTQYF.

The count of this clone is one. J is TRBJ1-2 and V is TRBV7-9; D gene unclear. Germline values: CDR1 SEHNR, CDR2 FQNEAQ (reference sequence). The CDR3 runs to 13 residues. V was pared by 0 bases and J by 6 bases, with 8 bases between. In DNA, the CDR3 is TGTGCCAGCAGCTTAGCAGAAGTAGATGGCTACACCTTC. Amino acids: CASSLAEVDGYTF.